This entry is about one T cell receptor beta chain. Its antigen is not known. These data are taken from a study of T cells in localized non-small cell lung cancer. General study findings and limits: Clonality peaked in uninvolved adjacent lung rather than tumor. Owing to sequencing of a solitary tumor region, heterogeneity cannot be discounted. A median of around 60 clones ranked among the top 100 in tumor appeared in adjacent lung.

Assay used: immunoSEQ multiplex PCR; TCRdb lists only in-frame clones, some missing. Among approximately 150,000 clones listed, about 90% were seen once. The CDR3 totals 16 residues. V lost 7 bases and J 4 bases, leaving 20 bases between the germline ends. Specimen: peripheral blood, collected before any cancer treatment. The rearrangement joins TRBV23-1 to TRBJ2-1, with D tentatively TRBD2 (5 bases). TRBV23-1 is annotated as an ORF whose role is uncertain. This sequence was found in a female donor over 55 with stage I lung adenocarcinoma. The CDR3 spells CASIGSRDLLYNEQFF. In DNA form, the CDR3 reads TGCGCCAGCATCGGGTCCCGGGATTTGTTATACAATGAGCAGTTCTTC.